The present entry profiles one TCR beta chain with its context. Some clones are missing from TCRdb's copy, which holds only in-frame ones; the method was immunoSEQ multiplex PCR. Among around 77,000 clones listed, around 92% were seen once. The data originate from a study of control samples from healthy donors and cancer patients. Germline V gene data show CDR1 as MDHEN and CDR2 as SYDVKM. This CDR3 spans 14 amino acids. V gave up 4 bases and J gave up 6 bases; unmatched junction bases: 4. Material for sequencing was blood. This chain connects TRBV28 to TRBJ1-4; 8 bases fit TRBD1. The TCR originated in a woman aged 60-70 years in good health. For the CDR3, the DNA is TGTGCCAGCAGTTCCACGACAGGGGATGAAAAACTGTTTTTT. Residues: CASSSTTGDEKLFF.